These T cell receptor beta chains were read from a single sample in a study of post-analysis software for immune sequencing data. Via MiXCR, TCRdb re-called the PCR reads, giving one row per CDR3 protein. The table includes hundreds of thousands of distinct CDR3 sequences, approximately 46% detected once. The sequenced sample was blood. These receptors were taken from a girl between 5 and 17 years old with multiple sclerosis. CDR3s include the opening cysteine and the closing phenylalanine or tryptophan. A D gene is named only where the DNA matches it firmly. Size is stated for part of the rows, as once, few or many counts, or as a class when the clone is expanded.

>.|TRBV15|16|TRBJ2-3|.
TGTGCCACCAGCAGAGGGGCTAGTACGGAGGCAGATACTCAGTATTTT
CATSRGASTEADTQYF
>few|TRBV29-1|13|TRBJ1-2|.
TGCAGCGTTGAATTCGGGACTTTCTATGGCTACACCTTC
CSVEFGTFYGYTF
>.|TRBV29-1|12|TRBJ2-7|.
TGCAGCGTTGTAAGGGCCCCCTACGAGCAGTACTTC
CSVVRAPYEQYF
>.|TRBV6-1|17|TRBJ2-7|.
TGTGCCAGCAGTGAGAGAAGTGGGACATACGAAACGGACGAGCAGTACTTC
CASSERSGTYETDEQYF
>few|TRBV25-1|13|TRBJ1-1|.
TGTGCCAGCAGTAAGGACAGGAACACTGAAGCTTTCTTT
CASSKDRNTEAFF
>many|TRBV5-1|14|TRBJ2-7|.
TGCGCCAGCAGCTTGGAACAGGCCACCTACGAGCAGTACTTC
CASSLEQATYEQYF
>.|TRBV7-2|18|TRBJ2-5|.
TGTGCCAGCAGCTTAGAGGGGGTCCAGGAGCCCCTCGTAGAGACCCAGTACTTC
CASSLEGVQEPLVETQYF
>few|TRBV10-2|13|TRBJ1-2|.
TGCGCCAGCAGTGGCAGGGGCCAAGAGGGCTACACCTTC
CASSGRGQEGYTF
>.|TRBV28|12|TRBJ1-5|.
TGTGCCAGCGGTCAGACCTGGGAGCCCCAGCATTTT
CASGQTWEPQHF
>.|TRBV29-1|17|TRBJ2-1|.
TGCAGCGTTGAAGACCCTCCTGACGGCCGCTCCTACAATGAGCAGTTCTTC
CSVEDPPDGRSYNEQFF
>.|TRBV20-1|17|TRBJ2-3|TRBD2
TGCAGTGCCCAGCTGTCTAGCGGGCGATCTAGCACAGATACGCAGTATTTT
CSAQLSSGRSSTDTQYF
>few|TRBV28|14|TRBJ2-5|.
TGTGCCAGCAGTCGAGGACAGCAGTCGGAGACCCAGTACTTC
CASSRGQQSETQYF
>.|TRBV12-3/TRBV12-4|15|TRBJ2-3|.
TGTGCCAGCACCACTTTCCTATTGAGCACAGATACGCAGTATTTT
CASTTFLLSTDTQYF